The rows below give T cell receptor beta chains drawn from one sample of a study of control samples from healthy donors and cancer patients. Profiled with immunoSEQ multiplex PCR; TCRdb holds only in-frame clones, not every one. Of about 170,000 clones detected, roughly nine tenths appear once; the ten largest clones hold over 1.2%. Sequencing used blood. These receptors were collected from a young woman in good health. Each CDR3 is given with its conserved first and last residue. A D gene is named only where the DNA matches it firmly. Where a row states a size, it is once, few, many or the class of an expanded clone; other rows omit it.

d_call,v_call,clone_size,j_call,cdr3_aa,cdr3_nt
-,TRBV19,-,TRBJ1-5,CASSPQGLSNQPQHF,TGTGCCAGTAGTCCGCAGGGGTTAAGCAATCAGCCCCAGCATTTT
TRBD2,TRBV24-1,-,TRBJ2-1,CATSGGRAFGNEQFF,TGTGCCACCAGTGGAGGGAGGGCCTTTGGAAATGAGCAGTTCTTC
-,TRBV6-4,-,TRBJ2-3,CASSDEFRDTQYF,TGTGCCAGCAGTGACGAGTTCCGGGATACGCAGTATTTT
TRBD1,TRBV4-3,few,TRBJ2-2,CASSQDSWQGAGELFF,TGCGCCAGCAGCCAAGATTCGTGGCAGGGGGCCGGGGAGCTGTTTTTT
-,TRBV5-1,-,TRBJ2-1,CASSSQAGEQFF,TGCGCCAGCAGCTCCCAGGCGGGTGAGCAGTTCTTC
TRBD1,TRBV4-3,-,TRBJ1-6,CASSQDPGTGGSPLHF,TGCGCCAGCAGCCAAGACCCCGGGACAGGGGGTTCACCCCTCCACTTT
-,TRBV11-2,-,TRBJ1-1,CASSPEGVNTEAFF,TGTGCCAGCAGCCCCGAGGGGGTGAACACTGAAGCTTTCTTT
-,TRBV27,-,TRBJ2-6,CASSSRSSGANVLTF,TGTGCCAGCAGTTCCCGTAGCTCTGGGGCCAACGTCCTGACTTTC
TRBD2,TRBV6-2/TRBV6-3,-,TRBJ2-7,CASSYPRLAGGDEQYF,TGTGCCAGCAGTTACCCCAGACTAGCGGGAGGCGACGAGCAGTACTTC
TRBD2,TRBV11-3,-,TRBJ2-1,CASSLESGSSYNEQFF,TGTGCCAGCAGCTTAGAAAGCGGGAGCTCCTACAATGAGCAGTTCTTC
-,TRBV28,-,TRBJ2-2,CASSLYGGRGTGELFF,TGTGCCAGCAGTTTATATGGGGGGAGAGGAACCGGGGAGCTGTTTTTT